The 5 T cell receptor beta chains below all came from one sample that was sequenced in a study of cytomegalovirus exposure and HLA in healthy donors. PCR involved 60 Vbeta and 13 Jbeta primers. TCRdb keeps only in-frame clones here, not all; method: immunoSEQ multiplex PCR. The sample lists about 250,000 clones; 80% were seen once. Sample: PBMCs. The receptors come from a girl aged 2 to 9 in good health and CMV-seronegative.

The CDR3 DNA is TGTGCCAGTAGTATCACCTTACACAGACTAGCGGGAGGGTATGGGTCCTACAATGAGCAGTTCTTC. Its protein is CASSITLHRLAGGYGSYNEQFF. The chain couples TRBV19 to TRBJ2-1; TRBD2 matches 14 bases. The trim removed 3 bases at V and 1 base at J, leaving 17 bases unmatched. The CDR3 contains 22 residues. CDR1 LNHDA and CDR2 SQIVND come from the germline V gene (reference sequence).

The V call is TRBV28, the J call TRBJ2-1; tentative D call: TRBD1 (7 bases). This CDR3 region has 17 residues. Trimming cost V 3 bases and J 2 bases, with 17 bases left between them. Germline-derived CDR1 and CDR2 are MDHEN and SYDVKM. CDR3 DNA: TGTGCCAGCAGTTTTGTGGGGGGCAGGGGGGCCTACAATGAGCAGTTCTTC. It encodes CASSFVGGRGAYNEQFF.

The chain joins TRBV27 to TRBJ1-4; 12 bases match TRBD1. Germline V gene data show CDR1 as MNHEY and CDR2 as SMNVEV (reference sequence). With 4 bases clipped from V and 2 bases from J, the junction kept 11 bases outside the gene matches. This CDR3 has 19 residues. In DNA, the CDR3 is TGTGCCAGCAGTTCTACATGGGGGGACAGGGGGCCGACTAATGAAAAACTGTTTTTT. Protein product: CASSSTWGDRGPTNEKLFF.

This chain joins TRBV12-5 and TRBJ2-5; weak D call: TRBD2 (5 bases). Looked up from germline, CDR1 is LGHNT and CDR2 is FRNRAP. The ends were cut back, 7 bases at V and 3 bases at J, with 9 bases in the middle. There are 12 residues in the CDR3. The CDR3: CASAGREETQYF. The DNA of the CDR3 is TGTGCTAGTGCCGGGCGGGAAGAGACCCAGTACTTC.

The CDR3 sequence: CASSYTGHPNTEAFF. CDR3 nucleotides: TGTGCCAGCAGTTACACCGGACACCCGAACACTGAAGCTTTCTTT. The chain combines TRBV6-6 with TRBJ1-1; D possibly corresponds to TRBD1 (5 bases). Germline V gene sequence: CDR1 MNHNY, CDR2 SVGAGI (reference sequence). V was clipped by 2 bases and J by 1 base, with 11 bases between them. The CDR3 covers 15 residues.